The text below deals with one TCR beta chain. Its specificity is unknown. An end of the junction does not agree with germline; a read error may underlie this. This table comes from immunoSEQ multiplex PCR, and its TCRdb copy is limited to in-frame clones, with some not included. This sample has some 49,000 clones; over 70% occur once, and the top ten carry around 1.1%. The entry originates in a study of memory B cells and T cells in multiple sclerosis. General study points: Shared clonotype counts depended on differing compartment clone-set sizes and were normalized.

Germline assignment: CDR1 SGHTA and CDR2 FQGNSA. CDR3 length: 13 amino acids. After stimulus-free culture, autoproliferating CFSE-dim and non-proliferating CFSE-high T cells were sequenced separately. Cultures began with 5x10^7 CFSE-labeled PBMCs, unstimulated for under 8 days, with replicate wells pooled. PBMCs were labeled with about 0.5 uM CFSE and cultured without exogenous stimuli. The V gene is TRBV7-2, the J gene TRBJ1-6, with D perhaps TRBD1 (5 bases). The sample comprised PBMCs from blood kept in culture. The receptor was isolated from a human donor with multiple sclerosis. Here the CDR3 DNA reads TGTGCCAGCAGCTCCTTGCCTAGGGGACGGCTATACTTT. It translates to CASSSLPRGRLYF.